Listed here are 8 T cell receptor beta chains from one sample, sequenced in a study of blood T cells in healthy people across ages. Through a sample-barcoded 5' primer and a J-beta primer mix, a second PCR was run for roughly 7 to 12 cycles. TCRdb processed the 5' RACE reads anew with MiXCR; each CDR3 protein has one entry. There are roughly 1,700,000 distinct CDR3 sequences in the sample; about 28% occur only once, and roughly 8% lies in the top ten. The source material was blood. These receptor sequences come from a woman aged 25 to 45 in good health.

The chain joins TRBV15 to TRBJ2-7, with TRBD1 matching 8 bases. This CDR3 is built from 13 residues. The J segment lost 5 bases and the V segment lost 6 bases, leaving 6 bases of the junction unmatched. Looked up from germline, CDR1 is LNHNV and CDR2 is YYDKDF (reference sequence). CDR3 residues: CATRWTGTDEQYF. The DNA of the CDR3 is TGTGCCACCAGGTGGACAGGGACAGACGAGCAGTACTTC.

This clonotype has just a few counts. The chain joins TRBV9 to TRBJ2-5, with no clear D. The germline V gene has CDR1 SGDLS and CDR2 YYNGEE. There are 14 residues in the CDR3. Trimming removed 4 bases at V and 4 bases at J, with 14 bases between. The CDR3 is CASSPGPDPETQYF. The CDR3 DNA reads TGTGCCAGCAGCCCCGGTCCCGACCCAGAGACCCAGTACTTC.

The rearrangement uses TRBV24-1 and TRBJ2-7; D is unclear. The length of the CDR3 is 10 residues. Germline V gene data show CDR1 as KGHDR and CDR2 as SFDVKD. The CDR3 DNA reads as TGTGCTTCAGACGATCGAGAGCAGTACTTC. Translation gives CASDDREQYF.

There are a few counts of this clonotype. The gene calls are TRBV7-2 and TRBJ2-7; possibly TRBD2 for D (6 bases). The CDR3 runs to 15 residues. Per germline, CDR1 SGHTA and CDR2 FQGNSA. Trimming took 5 bases from V and 4 from J, leaving 18 bases between them. CDR3 loop: CASSPSRGIGYEQYF. Written as DNA, the CDR3 is TGTGCCAGCAGCCCCTCGCGCGGGATTGGTTACGAGCAGTACTTC.

This clonotype was counted at least ten times. This chain joins TRBV20-1 and TRBJ2-5; 15 positions agree with TRBD2. There are 15 residues in the CDR3. Germline V lookup: CDR1 DFQATT, CDR2 SNEGSKA (reference sequence). Trimming took 5 bases from V and 4 from J; bases not matched to a gene: 5. The CDR3 loop is CSAGGLAGGGETQYF. CDR3 bases: TGCAGTGCTGGGGGACTAGCGGGAGGAGGAGAGACCCAGTACTTC.

The chain employs TRBV20-1 and TRBJ2-4; 9 bases are shared with TRBD2. The DNA end favors TRBJ2-7, so the J call may be wrong. The CDR3 has 14 residues. Germline V gives CDR1 DFQATT, CDR2 SNEGSKA (reference sequence). The CDR3 loop reads CSARESSGVYEQYF. DNA of the CDR3: TGCAGTGCTAGAGAATCTAGCGGGGTCTACGAGCAGTACTTC.

This clonotype was counted only a few times. The chain recombines TRBV5-1 with TRBJ1-2, with a tentative D call TRBD1 (6 bases). CDR1 and CDR2 from the germline V gene are SGHRS and YFSETQ. The ends were cut back, 5 bases at V and 3 bases at J, with 14 bases in the middle. The CDR3 covers 14 residues. The CDR3 DNA is TGCGCCAGCAGGACCGACAGGTCCCACTATGGCTACACCTTC. Translating it yields CASRTDRSHYGYTF.

This clonotype was seen ten or more times. The chain employs TRBV6-1 and TRBJ2-5; tentatively, D is TRBD1 or TRBD2 (5 bases each). The CDR3 contains 14 residues. V gave up 6 bases and J gave up 1 base, with 12 bases separating them. The germline gives CDR1 MNHNS, CDR2 SASEGT. This CDR3 reads CASRYEGLQETQYF. The DNA of the CDR3 is TGTGCCAGCAGATACGAGGGGCTCCAAGAGACCCAGTACTTC.